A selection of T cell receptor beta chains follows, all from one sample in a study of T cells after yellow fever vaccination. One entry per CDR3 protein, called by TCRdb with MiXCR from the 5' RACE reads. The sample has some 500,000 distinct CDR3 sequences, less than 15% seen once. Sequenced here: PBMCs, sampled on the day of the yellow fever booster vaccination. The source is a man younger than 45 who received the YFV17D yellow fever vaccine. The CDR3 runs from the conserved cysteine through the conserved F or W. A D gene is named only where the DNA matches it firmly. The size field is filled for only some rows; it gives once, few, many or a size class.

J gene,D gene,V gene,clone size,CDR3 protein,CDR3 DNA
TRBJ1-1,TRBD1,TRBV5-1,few,CASSTGQGADTEAFF,TGCGCCAGCAGCACCGGACAGGGGGCCGACACTGAAGCTTTCTTT
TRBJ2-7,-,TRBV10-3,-,CAISESTASSLPSYEQYF,TGTGCCATCAGTGAGTCGACAGCCTCAAGTCTCCCTTCATACGAGCAGTACTTC
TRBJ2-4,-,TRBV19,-,CASSLGVGKNIQYF,TGTGCCAGTAGTCTGGGGGTCGGCAAAAACATTCAGTACTTC
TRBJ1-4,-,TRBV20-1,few,CSARDSNKGIGEKLFF,TGCAGTGCTAGAGATTCTAACAAAGGGATCGGCGAAAAACTGTTTTTT
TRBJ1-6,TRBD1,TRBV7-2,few,CASSLGTGARSPLHF,TGTGCCAGCAGCTTGGGGACAGGGGCGCGTTCACCCCTCCACTTT
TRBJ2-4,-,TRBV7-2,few,CASSARVGHIQYF,TGTGCCAGCAGCGCCCGGGTGGGTCACATTCAGTACTTC
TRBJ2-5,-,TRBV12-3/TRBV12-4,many,CASSYKETQYF,TGTGCCAGCAGTTACAAAGAGACCCAGTACTTC
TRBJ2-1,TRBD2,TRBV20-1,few,CSAHLAGGWNEQFF,TGCAGTGCCCATCTAGCGGGAGGGTGGAATGAGCAGTTCTTC
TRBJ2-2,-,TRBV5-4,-,CASSTYGELFF,TGTGCCAGCAGCACGTACGGGGAGCTGTTTTTT
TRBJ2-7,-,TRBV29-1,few,CSVVPGLHSSYEQYF,TGCAGCGTTGTGCCGGGACTGCATAGCTCCTACGAGCAGTACTTC
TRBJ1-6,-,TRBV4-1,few,CASSQGLGPLHF,TGCGCCAGCAGCCAGGGGCTAGGACCCCTCCACTTT
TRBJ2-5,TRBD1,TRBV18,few,CASSQNRGQETQYF,TGTGCCAGCTCACAAAACAGGGGCCAAGAGACCCAGTACTTC
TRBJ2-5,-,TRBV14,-,CASSQDRGSQETQYF,TGTGCCAGCAGCCAAGATCGGGGCTCCCAAGAGACCCAGTACTTC
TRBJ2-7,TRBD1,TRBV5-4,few,CASSLWGTGGFYEQYF,TGTGCCAGCAGCTTGTGGGGGACAGGGGGATTCTACGAGCAGTACTTC
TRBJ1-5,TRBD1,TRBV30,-,CAWSGTGGRQHF,TGTGCCTGGAGCGGGACAGGGGGCCGGCAGCATTTT
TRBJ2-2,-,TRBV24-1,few,CATSDFLTGELFF,TGTGCCACCAGTGATTTCCTGACCGGGGAGCTGTTTTTT
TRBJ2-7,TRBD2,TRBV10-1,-,CASSAGLAGVLNEQYF,TGCGCCAGCAGTGCGGGACTAGCGGGAGTTCTGAACGAGCAGTACTTC
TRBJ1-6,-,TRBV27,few,CASSLGAGSPLHF,TGTGCCAGCAGTTTAGGGGCCGGGTCACCCCTCCACTTT
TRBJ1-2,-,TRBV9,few,CASSHTGGYTF,TGTGCCAGCAGCCATACGGGGGGCTACACCTTC
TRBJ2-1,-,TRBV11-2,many,CASSYRDSYNEQFF,TGTGCCAGCAGCTACAGGGATTCCTACAATGAGCAGTTCTTC
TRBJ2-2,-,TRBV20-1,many,CSARGGANTGELFF,TGCAGTGCCCGTGGAGGAGCGAACACCGGGGAGCTGTTTTTT
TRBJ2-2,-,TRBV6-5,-,CASSYQYANTGELFF,TGTGCCAGCAGTTATCAGTACGCTAACACCGGGGAGCTGTTTTTT
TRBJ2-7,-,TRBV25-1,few,CASSEGSQGSTPYF,TGTGCCAGCAGTGAAGGGTCACAGGGATCGACCCCGTACTTC
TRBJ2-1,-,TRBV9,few,CASSVGGGTDNEQFF,TGTGCCAGCAGCGTAGGTGGGGGGACAGACAATGAGCAGTTCTTC
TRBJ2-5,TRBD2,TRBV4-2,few,CASSQEPGGRETQYF,TGTGCCAGCAGCCAAGAGCCGGGAGGGCGGGAGACCCAGTACTTC
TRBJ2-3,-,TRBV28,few,CASSFDWQRIGTQYF,TGTGCCAGCAGTTTTGATTGGCAGCGGATAGGTACGCAGTATTTT
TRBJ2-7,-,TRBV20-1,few,CSALPSSNEQYF,TGCAGTGCCCTGCCTTCCTCGAACGAGCAGTACTTC
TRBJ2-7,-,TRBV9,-,CASSPFRTASSYEQYF,TGTGCCAGCAGCCCCTTTCGGACAGCCAGCTCCTACGAGCAGTACTTC
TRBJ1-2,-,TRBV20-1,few,CSARGGNYGYTF,TGCAGTGCTAGGGGGGGGAACTATGGCTACACCTTC
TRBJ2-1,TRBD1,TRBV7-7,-,CASSPRTGGMGNEQFF,TGTGCCAGCAGCCCGCGGACAGGGGGCATGGGCAATGAGCAGTTCTTC
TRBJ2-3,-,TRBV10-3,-,CATLAASQDTQYF,TGTGCCACCCTAGCCGCTAGCCAGGATACGCAGTATTTT